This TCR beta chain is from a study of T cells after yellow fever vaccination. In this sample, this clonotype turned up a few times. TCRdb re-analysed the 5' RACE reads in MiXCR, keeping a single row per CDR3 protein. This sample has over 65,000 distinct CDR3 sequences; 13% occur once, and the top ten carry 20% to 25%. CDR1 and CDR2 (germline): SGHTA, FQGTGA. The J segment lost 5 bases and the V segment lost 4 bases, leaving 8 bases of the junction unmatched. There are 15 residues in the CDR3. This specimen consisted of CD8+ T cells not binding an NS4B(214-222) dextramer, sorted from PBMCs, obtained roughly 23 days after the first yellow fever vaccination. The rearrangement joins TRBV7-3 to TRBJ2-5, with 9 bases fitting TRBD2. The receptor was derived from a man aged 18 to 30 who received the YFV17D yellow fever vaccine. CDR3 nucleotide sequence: TGTGCCAGCAGCTCCCTAGCGGGGCGTTCGGAGACCCAGTACTTC. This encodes CASSSLAGRSETQYF.